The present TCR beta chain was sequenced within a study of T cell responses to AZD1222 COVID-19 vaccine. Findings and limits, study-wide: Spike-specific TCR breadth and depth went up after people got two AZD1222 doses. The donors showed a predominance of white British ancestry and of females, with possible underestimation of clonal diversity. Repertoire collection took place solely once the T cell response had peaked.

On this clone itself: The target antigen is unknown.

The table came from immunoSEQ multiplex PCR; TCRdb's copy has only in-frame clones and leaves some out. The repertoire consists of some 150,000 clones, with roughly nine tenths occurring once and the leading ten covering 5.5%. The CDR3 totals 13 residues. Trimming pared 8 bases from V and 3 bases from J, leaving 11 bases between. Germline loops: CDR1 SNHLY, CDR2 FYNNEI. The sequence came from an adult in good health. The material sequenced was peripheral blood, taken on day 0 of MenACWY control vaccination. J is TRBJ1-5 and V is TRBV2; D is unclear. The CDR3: CASRPRSNQPQHF. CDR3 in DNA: TGTGCCAGCCGGCCCAGGTCCAATCAGCCCCAGCATTTT.